The present entry profiles one T cell receptor beta chain with its context. This sample was taken from a study of blood T cell repertoires in COVID-19. Study background: From T cells, B-cell-depleted T cells, or PBMCs came the material, which was cDNA or gDNA.

Sequencing was performed with immunoSEQ multiplex PCR; in TCRdb, only in-frame clones are kept and a portion is missing. The sample lists about 270,000 clones, under 90% occurring once. This CDR3 has 16 residues. CDR1 MNHEY and CDR2 SMNVEV come from the germline V gene (reference sequence). V lost 6 bases and J 1 base, leaving 16 bases between the germline ends. Material for sequencing was peripheral blood. The chain couples TRBV27 to TRBJ2-1, with a weak D call TRBD2 (6 bases). The TCR originated in a woman between 18 and 30 years old with acute or convalescent COVID-19. CDR3 region: CASRAWGEKSYNEQFF. CDR3 DNA: TGTGCCAGCAGAGCTTGGGGGGAGAAGTCCTACAATGAGCAGTTCTTC.